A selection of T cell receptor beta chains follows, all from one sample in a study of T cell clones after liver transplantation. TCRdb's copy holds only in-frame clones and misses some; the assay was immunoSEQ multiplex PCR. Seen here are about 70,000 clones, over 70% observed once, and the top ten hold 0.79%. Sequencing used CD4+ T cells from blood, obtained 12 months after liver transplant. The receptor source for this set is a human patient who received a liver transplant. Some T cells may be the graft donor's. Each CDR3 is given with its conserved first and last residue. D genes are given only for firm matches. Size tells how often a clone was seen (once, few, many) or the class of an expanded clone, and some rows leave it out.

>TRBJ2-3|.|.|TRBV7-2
CASSLQGMSADTQYF
TGTGCCAGCAGCTTGCAGGGGATGTCGGCAGATACGCAGTATTTT
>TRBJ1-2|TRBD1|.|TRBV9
CASSVGPGQGGGYTF
TGTGCCAGCAGCGTAGGTCCGGGACAGGGAGGCGGCTACACCTTC
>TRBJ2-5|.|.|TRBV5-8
CASSLYNQETQYF
TGTGCCAGCAGCTTGTATAATCAAGAGACCCAGTACTTC
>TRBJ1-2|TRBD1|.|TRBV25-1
CASSESDRVTYGYTF
TGTGCCAGCAGTGAATCGGACAGGGTTACCTATGGCTACACCTTC
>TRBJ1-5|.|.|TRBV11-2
CASSLGSYSNQPQHF
TGTGCCAGCAGCTTGGGCAGCTATAGCAATCAGCCCCAGCATTTT
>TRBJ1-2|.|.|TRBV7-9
CASSLGQSYGYTF
TGTGCCAGCAGCTTAGGACAGAGCTATGGCTACACCTTC
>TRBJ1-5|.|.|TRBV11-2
CASSSISGTGNQPQHF
TGTGCCAGCAGCTCTATCTCCGGGACGGGCAATCAGCCCCAGCATTTT
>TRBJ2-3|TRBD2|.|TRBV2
CASRPPTSGTTDTQYF
TGTGCCAGCCGACCTCCCACTAGCGGAACTACGGATACGCAGTATTTT
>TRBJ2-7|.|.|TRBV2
CASSDRRANSYEQYF
TGTGCCAGCAGTGACCGCAGGGCGAACTCCTACGAGCAGTACTTC
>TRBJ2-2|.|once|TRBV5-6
CASSFGGQLTGELFF
TGTGCCAGCAGCTTCGGGGGACAGCTCACCGGGGAGCTGTTTTTT
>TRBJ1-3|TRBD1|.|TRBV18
CASSSGQGYIAGNTIYF
TGTGCCAGCTCATCCGGACAGGGGTATATAGCTGGAAACACCATATATTTT
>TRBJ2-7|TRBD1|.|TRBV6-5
CASTKQGAYEQYF
TGTGCCAGCACAAAACAGGGGGCTTACGAGCAGTACTTC
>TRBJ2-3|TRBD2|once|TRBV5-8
CASSSGTSGRITDTQYF
TGTGCCAGCAGCTCGGGGACTAGCGGGAGGATCACAGATACGCAGTATTTT
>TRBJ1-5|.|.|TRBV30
CAWSESNQPQHF
TGTGCCTGGAGTGAGAGCAATCAGCCCCAGCATTTT
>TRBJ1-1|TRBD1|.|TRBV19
CASSSRPDRGNTEAFF
TGTGCCAGTAGTAGCCGGCCGGACAGGGGCAACACTGAAGCTTTCTTT
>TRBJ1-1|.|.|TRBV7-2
CASSAGHGGTVTEAFF
TGTGCCAGCAGCGCCGGACACGGAGGGACTGTAACTGAAGCTTTCTTT
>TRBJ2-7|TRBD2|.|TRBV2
CASSVGLGPYEQYF
TGTGCCAGCAGCGTAGGACTAGGGCCCTACGAGCAGTACTTC
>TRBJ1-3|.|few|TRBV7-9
CASSPQGNTIYF
TGTGCCAGCAGCCCACAGGGAAACACCATATATTTT
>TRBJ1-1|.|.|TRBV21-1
CASCTGLNTEAFF
TGTGCCAGCTGTACTGGGCTGAACACTGAAGCTTTCTTT
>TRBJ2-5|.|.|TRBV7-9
CASSLYETQYF
TGTGCCAGCAGCTTATACGAGACCCAGTACTTC
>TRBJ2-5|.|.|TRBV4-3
CASSQPGLGLQETQYF
TGCGCCAGCAGCCAACCGGGACTGGGCTTACAAGAGACCCAGTACTTC
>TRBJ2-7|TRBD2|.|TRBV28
CASTSSGRSYEQYF
TGTGCCAGCACCTCTAGCGGGAGGTCCTACGAGCAGTACTTC
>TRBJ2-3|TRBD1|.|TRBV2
CASTPVQGAGDTQYF
TGTGCCAGCACCCCTGTACAGGGGGCGGGAGATACGCAGTATTTT
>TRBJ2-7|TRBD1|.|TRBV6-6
CASSQGQTYEQYF
TGTGCCAGCAGTCAGGGACAGACCTACGAGCAGTACTTC
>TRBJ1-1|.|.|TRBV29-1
CSVEVRVANTEAFF
TGCAGCGTTGAAGTTCGGGTGGCGAACACTGAAGCTTTCTTT
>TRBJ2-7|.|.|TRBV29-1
CSGIPAASYEQYF
TGCAGCGGGATTCCCGCCGCCTCCTACGAGCAGTACTTC
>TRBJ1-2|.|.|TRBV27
CASTSGRTLAGYTF
TGTGCCAGCACCTCGGGGAGGACGCTGGCGGGCTACACCTTC
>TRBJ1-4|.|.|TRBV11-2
CASSLGIAEKLFF
TGTGCCAGCAGCTTAGGGATTGCTGAAAAACTGTTTTTT
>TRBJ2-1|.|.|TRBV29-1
CSVLRKRGGHEQFF
TGCAGCGTCCTGAGGAAGCGTGGAGGGCATGAGCAGTTCTTC
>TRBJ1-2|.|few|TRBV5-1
CASSSDGVDGYTF
TGCGCCAGCAGCTCAGACGGGGTGGATGGCTACACCTTC
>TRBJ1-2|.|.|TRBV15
CATSLRSYGYTF
TGTGCCACCAGCTTGAGATCCTATGGCTACACCTTC
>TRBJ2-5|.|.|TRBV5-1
CASSLTQETQYF
TGCGCCAGCAGCTTGACACAAGAGACCCAGTACTTC
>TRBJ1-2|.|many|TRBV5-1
CASSATADGYTF
TGCGCCAGCAGCGCAACAGCGGATGGCTACACCTTC